The clone carrying this TCR beta chain was observed a handful of times. The sample is drawn from a study of blood T cells in healthy people across ages. Study summary: Per every two T cells, about one barcoded beta molecule was captured by template switching.

Combining a sample-barcoded 5' primer with a J-beta primer mix, a second PCR ran for roughly 6 to 11 cycles. TCRdb re-called the 5' RACE reads through MiXCR, storing one row per CDR3 protein. The data contain over 1.5 million distinct CDR3 sequences, about 50% of them singletons. Donors were systemically healthy Caucasian individuals from Russia aged 6 to 90 years. The draw of peripheral blood yielded approximately 10 milliliters from each donor. Per sample, no less than 5 micrograms of total RNA were extracted. CDR1 is MNHEY and CDR2 is SVGAGI in the germline V gene. V lost 2 bases to trimming and J lost 0 bases, with 11 bases between them. This CDR3 region has 16 residues.

Sequenced: blood. The chain joins TRBV6-5 to TRBJ2-4; a possible D gene is TRBD2 (6 bases). The TCR was taken from a woman between 40 and 55 years old in good health. CDR3 sequence: CASSYGRGLAKNIQYF. The CDR3 bases are TGTGCCAGCAGTTACGGGCGGGGTTTAGCCAAAAACATTCAGTACTTC.